The 14 T cell receptor beta chains in this list originate from one sample, sequenced in a study of beta chain features in type 1 diabetes. Findings and caveats of the study: Among all four CD4+ subsets, Type 1 diabetes patients had TCRB CDR3s that were moderately but significantly shorter.

All of the isolated RNA was reverse transcribed, so expressed TCRB transcripts were sequenced. The protocol was immunoSEQ multiplex PCR, while the TCRdb copy is restricted to in-frame clones and leaves out a portion. The sample lists around 260,000 clones, 24% seen once, with around 0.013% in the top ten. These receptors have no identified antigens. Material for sequencing was naive CD4+ T cells from blood. The receptors were gathered from a woman younger than 45 with type 1 diabetes.

The chain combines TRBV21-1 with TRBJ2-6; TRBD2, the D gene given by the table, was not confirmed from the DNA. TRBV21-1 is recorded as a pseudogene. The CDR3 length is 17 residues. This chain's CDR3 is CASSKRGDGYGANVLTF. The CDR3 coding sequence is TGTGCCAGCAGCAAACGGGGGGATGGGTATGGGGCCAACGTCCTGACTTTC.

The V call is TRBV7-2, the J call TRBJ2-3, with 11 nucleotides matching TRBD2. Germline values: CDR1 SGHTA, CDR2 FQGNSA. V lost 6 bases to trimming and J lost 1 base; unmatched junction nucleotides: 9. CDR3 size: 17 residues. CDR3 region: CASSRRLAGRGTDTQYF. In nucleotides, the CDR3 is TGTGCCAGCAGTCGTAGACTAGCGGGGCGGGGCACAGATACGCAGTATTTT.

The sample holds a few counts of this clone. V and J are TRBV25-1 and TRBJ2-7; TRBD1 might be the D (5 bases). This CDR3 comprises 12 residues. V shed 6 bases and J shed 6 bases, with 12 bases lying between them. Germline CDR1 MGHDK, CDR2 SYGVNS. For the CDR3, the DNA is TGTGCCAGCAGGGACACCGAGTTCGAGCAGTACTTC. This gives the protein CASRDTEFEQYF.

This clone came up a few times. V is TRBV28 and J is TRBJ1-2, with 7 nucleotides matching TRBD1. CDR3 length equals 13 residues. Per germline, CDR1 MDHEN and CDR2 SYDVKM. V gave up 6 bases and J gave up 4 bases; unmatched junction bases: 5. The CDR3 region is CASRRGRSYGYTF. In DNA, the CDR3 is TGTGCCAGCAGAAGGGGGCGAAGCTATGGCTACACCTTC.

This clone was seen a few times. The chain recombines TRBV19 with TRBJ1-5; D is ambiguous. The CDR3 length is 15 residues. Germline CDR1 reads LNHDA; CDR2 reads SQIVND (reference sequence). V lost 6 bases to trimming and J lost 2 bases, with 14 bases between them. The CDR3 DNA is TGTGCCAGTAGGCCGGAGAGAAAGGGCAATCAGCCCCAGCATTTT. It is translated as CASRPERKGNQPQHF.

A few counts support this clone. The junction differs from germline at one of its ends, possibly a read error. This chain links TRBV14 with TRBJ1-1, with 9 nucleotides matching TRBD1. The CDR3 length is 16 residues. Germline CDR1 SGHDN, CDR2 FVKESK. In DNA, the CDR3 is TGTGCCAGCAGCGAAGAGGGGACAGGGAGCCACACTGAAGCTTTCTTT. This encodes CASSEEGTGSHTEAFF.

The chain is built from TRBV4-1 and TRBJ2-2, with 7 bases fitting TRBD1. Germline V gene lookup returns CDR1 MGHRA and CDR2 YSYEKL. With 1 base clipped from V and 6 bases from J, the junction kept 5 bases outside the gene matches. The CDR3 spans 15 residues. For the CDR3, the DNA is TGCGCCAGCAGCCAAGGTGACAGGGCGGCCGGGGAGCTGTTTTTT. Protein sequence: CASSQGDRAAGELFF.

The chain couples TRBV7-9 to TRBJ2-3, with 12 nucleotides matching TRBD2. Germline V gives CDR1 SEHNR, CDR2 FQNEAQ (reference sequence). With V trimmed by 2 bases and J by 5 bases, 8 bases remained unmatched. The CDR3 covers 17 residues. CDR3 DNA: TGTGCCAGCAGCTTAACAAGACTAGCGGGAGCGGGAGATACGCAGTATTTT. It is translated as CASSLTRLAGAGDTQYF.

The rearrangement links TRBV29-1 to TRBJ2-7; 8 nucleotides align to TRBD1. The CDR3 runs to 12 residues. The J segment lost 7 bases and the V segment lost 7 bases, leaving 9 bases of the junction unmatched. Germline assignment: CDR1 SQVTM and CDR2 ANQGSEA. The CDR3 DNA follows: TGCAGCGCCGGACAGGGAGGTTATGAGCAGTACTTC. It translates to CSAGQGGYEQYF.

This clone appeared a few times. The chain employs TRBV5-1 and TRBJ2-7; D ambiguous. The CDR3 has 14 residues. Germline V CDR1 and CDR2: SGHRS, YFSETQ. V lost 1 base, J lost 1 base, and 9 bases lay in between. The CDR3 DNA reads TGCGCCAGCAGCTTGTCTACAGCTTCCTACGAGCAGTACTTC. Residues: CASSLSTASYEQYF.

The rearrangement links TRBV29-1 to TRBJ2-3; TRBD1 is a possible D gene (6 bases). With 5 bases removed from V and 3 bases from J, the gap between germline ends came to 24 bases. CDR1 and CDR2 (germline): SQVTM, ANQGSEA. This CDR3 spans 17 amino acids. The CDR3 bases are TGCAGCGTTCGAAGGGGCACCTCGGAGCAGGGGACAGATACGCAGTATTTT. This encodes CSVRRGTSEQGTDTQYF.

In its sample, this clone was seen a few times. The genes are TRBV6-5 and TRBJ1-2, with D perhaps matching TRBD1 (6 bases). CDR1 is MNHEY, CDR2 SVGAGI, per germline. The CDR3 is made up of 14 amino acids. Trimming took off 6 bases at V and 3 bases at J, with 14 bases between the two ends. CDR3 loop: CASRTRGGDYGYTF. CDR3 DNA: TGTGCCAGCAGGACGAGGGGGGGAGACTATGGCTACACCTTC.

A few counts support this clone. This chain connects TRBV7-9 to TRBJ2-7; 7 nucleotides line up with TRBD2. The CDR3 runs to 15 residues. The ends lost 2 bases at V and 3 bases at J; junction bases unmatched: 7. Germline CDR1 and CDR2: SEHNR and FQNEAQ (reference sequence). The DNA for the CDR3 is TGTGCCAGCAGCTTATCGCCTAGCGGAATCTACGAGCAGTACTTC. This encodes CASSLSPSGIYEQYF.

This chain connects TRBV11-2 to TRBJ2-1; 12 nucleotides agree with TRBD2. This CDR3 has 16 amino acids. Germline lookup yields CDR1 SGHAT and CDR2 FQNNGV. The ends lost 3 bases at V and 4 bases at J; junction bases unmatched: 4. The CDR3 sequence is CASSLGLAGVYNEQFF. DNA of the CDR3: TGTGCCAGCAGCTTGGGACTAGCGGGCGTTTACAATGAGCAGTTCTTC.